The entry below describes one T cell receptor beta chain. The antigen is not known. These data originate in a study of cytomegalovirus exposure and HLA in healthy donors. Study-wide findings and caveats: Most CMV-associated TCR beta chains appeared HLA-restricted in a later analysis.

In the PCR, 60 Vbeta and 13 Jbeta primers were used. Generated by immunoSEQ multiplex PCR, the TCRdb table keeps only in-frame clones and is missing some. Of 79,000 or so clones in the sample, roughly 79% were seen once. The germline V gene has CDR1 MNHEY and CDR2 SVGAGI. V was pared by 7 bases and J by 2 bases, with 9 bases between. This CDR3 contains 13 residues. This receptor was obtained from a woman in her forties in good health and CMV-seropositive. The sample was PBMCs. This sequence joins TRBV6-5 and TRBJ1-5; weak D call: TRBD1 (5 bases). The chain's CDR3 is CASTGGGNQPQHF. The CDR3 nucleotides read TGTGCCAGCACGGGGGGGGGCAATCAGCCCCAGCATTTT.